This T cell receptor (beta chain) was captured in a study of blood T cell repertoires in COVID-19. The protocol was immunoSEQ multiplex PCR, while the TCRdb copy is restricted to in-frame clones and leaves out a portion. The sample lists approximately 430,000 clones; 86% were seen once. There are 13 residues in the CDR3. Germline V gene data show CDR1 as GTSNPN and CDR2 as SVGIG (reference sequence). The germline V and J ends were trimmed by 2 bases and 4 bases, with 9 bases remaining between them. The gene calls are TRBV30 and TRBJ1-5; no clear D gene. The sequenced sample was peripheral blood. The clonotype comes from a woman aged 25-40 years with active or convalescent COVID-19. The CDR3 loop reads CAWSIGGNQPQHF. CDR3 bases: TGTGCCTGGAGTATCGGAGGGAATCAGCCCCAGCATTTT.